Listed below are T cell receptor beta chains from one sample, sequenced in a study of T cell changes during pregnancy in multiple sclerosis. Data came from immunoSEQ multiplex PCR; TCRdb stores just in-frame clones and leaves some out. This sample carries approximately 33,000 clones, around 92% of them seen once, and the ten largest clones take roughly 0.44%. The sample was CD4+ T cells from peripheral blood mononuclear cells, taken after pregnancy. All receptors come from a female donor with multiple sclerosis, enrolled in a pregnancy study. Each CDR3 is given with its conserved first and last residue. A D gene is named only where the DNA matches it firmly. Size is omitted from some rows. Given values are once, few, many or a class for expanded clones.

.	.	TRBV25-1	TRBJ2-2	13	TGTGCCAGCAGTGGGAGCAACACCGGGGAGCTGTTTTTT	CASSGSNTGELFF
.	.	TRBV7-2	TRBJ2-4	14	TGTGCCAGCAGCTTAGATCGGGGAATAAACATTCAGTACTTC	CASSLDRGINIQYF
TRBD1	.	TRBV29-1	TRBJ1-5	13	TGCAGCGTCCAAACAGGGGGGAATCAGCCCCAGCATTTT	CSVQTGGNQPQHF
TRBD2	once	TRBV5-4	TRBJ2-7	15	TGTGCCAGCAGCTCAAAGCGGGAGGGGGAATACGAGCAGTACTTC	CASSSKREGEYEQYF
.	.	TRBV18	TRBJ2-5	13	TGTGCCAGCTCACCTCTAGGGGCTGAGACCCAGTACTTC	CASSPLGAETQYF
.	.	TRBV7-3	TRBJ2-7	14	TGTGCCAGCAGTATTCTAGTGAACTCCTACGAGCAGTACTTC	CASSILVNSYEQYF
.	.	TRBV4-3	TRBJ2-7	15	TGCGCCAGCAGCCCCGCGTTCGACAGACCCTACGAGCAGTACTTC	CASSPAFDRPYEQYF
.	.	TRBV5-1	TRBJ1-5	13	TGCGCCAGCAGCGCCTCAGGGAATCAGCCCCAGCATTTT	CASSASGNQPQHF
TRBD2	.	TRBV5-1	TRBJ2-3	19	TGCGCCAGCAGCTTGGGGGGACTAGCGGGAGCCTCGAGCACAGATACGCAGTATTTT	CASSLGGLAGASSTDTQYF
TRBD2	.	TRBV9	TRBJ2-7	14	TGTGCCAGCAGCGTAGAAGGAGGGAGGGGACGACAGTACTTC	CASSVEGGRGRQYF
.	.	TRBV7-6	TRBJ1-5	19	TGTGCCAGCACCTTCAATCAACCCACCCTTACAGGGAATGATCAGCCCCAGCATTTT	CASTFNQPTLTGNDQPQHF
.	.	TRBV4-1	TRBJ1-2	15	TGCGCCAGCAGCCTGGACTGGGCAGGGGAGTATGGCTACACCTTC	CASSLDWAGEYGYTF
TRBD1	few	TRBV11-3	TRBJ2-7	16	TGTGCCAGCAGCTTAGTTGGACAGGGGCACGGTGGAGAGCAGTACTTC	CASSLVGQGHGGEQYF
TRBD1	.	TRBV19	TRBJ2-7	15	TGTGCCAGTACCACCGGGACAGGGAGCTCCTACGAGCAGTACTTC	CASTTGTGSSYEQYF